The present T cell receptor (beta chain) was sequenced within a study of shared clonotypes between healthy human individuals. As for the study in general: With ages of 18 to 49, the donors were two women and a few men.

CDR1 is MGHRA, CDR2 YSYEKL, per germline. The germline V and J ends were trimmed by 2 bases and 3 bases, with 11 bases remaining between them. The CDR3 sequence is 15 residues long. There were no recent acute infections or vaccinations among the donors, who were healthy HIV-negative adults. There were only Caucasian adults among the donors, and all lived in Nashville, Tennessee. Once extracted for a subset, genomic DNA was divided evenly among several immunoSEQ plates. Generated by immunoSEQ multiplex PCR, the TCRdb table keeps only in-frame clones and is missing some. The sample shows a few million clones, approximately 96% of them seen only once.

Sequenced input: naive CD4+ T cells sorted from blood. The subset was: CD45RA+ positively selected. The rearrangement uses TRBV4-1 and TRBJ2-1; D not certain. The receptor was derived from a man between 18 and 29 years old in good health. CDR3 coding DNA: TGCGCCAGCAGCCAAACCCGTCTGAGCTACAATGAGCAGTTCTTC. This sequence encodes CASSQTRLSYNEQFF.